This T cell receptor beta chain was sequenced for a study of blood T cell repertoires in COVID-19 (dated by TCRdb to 2019 to 2021). For context, the study as a whole: The collaborator samples originated in the United States, Italy and Spain and spanned the acute and convalescent phases of COVID-19. The material from the prospective study consisted of cDNA or gDNA derived from T cells, B-cell-depleted T cells, or PBMCs. The dataset comprised deeply sampled blood TCRbeta repertoires from subjects exposed to, actively infected with, or recovered from COVID-19. The repertoires were made available in a free public database intended to serve as a resource for research on the immune response to SARS-CoV-2. Samples were obtained from the ongoing ImmuneRACE study (first 160 participants) and from some 1,200 subjects provided by 6 global collaborators. A de-identified subject ID, COVID-19 status, age in years and sex were almost always included in the sample metadata. HLA class I and class II types, where available, came from metadata supplied by the sample provider rather than from assay-based typing.

Per the germline V gene (reference sequence), GTSNPN is the CDR1 and SVGIG is the CDR2. V is cut by 1 base and J by 3 bases, and the space between the germline ends is 7 bases. The CDR3 sequence holds 14 residues, the cysteine and phenylalanine included. Only the CDR3 portion is preserved as DNA: 42 bases, with reading frame beginning at the first base. In Seattle, one collaborating source enrolled patients while the infection was active and tracked those patients longitudinally over the course of disease. The collaborating institutions used their own protocols to collect whole blood in K2EDTA tubes. For TCRbeta analysis, collaborators shipped samples in one of three forms: frozen whole blood, isolated PBMCs, or DNA extracted from either of those sample types. TCRbeta CDR3 regions were amplified from genomic DNA by means of the immunoSEQ Assay, a bias-controlled multiplex PCR. The original methods were these. The number of nucleated cells in each sample was estimated from the amplification of reference gene primers within the assay. To quantify the absolute abundance of each unique TCRbeta CDR3 rearrangement, sequence reads were collapsed and filtered. For each sample, productive Simpson clonality was calculated by taking the square root of Simpson's diversity index across productive rearrangements. The clones in this table, taken by TCRdb from immuneACCESS, are in-frame only. Not every clone is retained; where verified, under half of the shortfall comes from an unresolved V gene, and the cause of the rest is unknown. The V and J calls and the clone size are those of that table, but D and trimming were determined from the DNA. The sample contains some 270,000 clones, almost 90% of them found a single time. The ten largest clones add up to under 2.5% of the sample.

About this clone itself: The target of this receptor is not known. Per-base qualities were not stored, and no clone one base away is much larger.

The research as a whole found: Clinical and demographic metadata were provided uncurated, with the amount varying by source and participant.

This TCR came from a woman aged 60-70 years with COVID-19, enrolled during active disease. The receptor chain draws on TRBV30 and TRBJ1-6; the D gene assignment is ambiguous. The sequenced material came from peripheral blood. The DNA sequence is given as TGTGCCTGGAGTGAAGGGAGCTATAATTCACCCCTCCACTTT. It translates as CAWSEGSYNSPLHF. Extended through the reference TRBV30 and TRBJ1-6 proteins, this CDR3 yields the full variable domain: SQTIHQWPATLVQPVGSPLSLECTVEGTSNPNLYWYRQAAGRGLQLLFYSVGIGQISSEVPQNLSASRPQDRQFILSSKKLLLSDSGFYLCAWSEGSYNSPLHFGNGTRLTVT.